This record looks at one TCR beta chain sequence and its context. This clonotype was counted at least ten times. Its antigen is currently not known. Base qualities are not recorded, but no much larger clone differs from it by a single base. Reading the germline V gene (reference sequence) gives CDR1 DFQATT and CDR2 SNEGSKA. Counted from cysteine to phenylalanine, this CDR3 has 11 amino acids. Solely the CDR3 DNA is kept, with 33 bases framed from the first base. Germline trimming: 5 bases from V, 10 bases from J; junction bases outside gene matches: 7. The record originates from a study of low-dose radiotherapy and immunotherapy resistance in tumors (dated by TCRdb to 2021 to 2024). Turning to the overall study: Cohort 1 received 0.5 Gy per fraction every 2 weeks, with a prescribed total PTV dose of 6.5 Gy. Patients in Cohort 2 were given 1 Gy per fraction every two weeks, for a total of 13 Gy across 26 weeks. Patients were given nivolumab as a 240 mg flat dose every two weeks and ipilimumab at 1 mg/kg every six weeks, with both drugs delivered intravenously. Cyclophosphamide 200 mg/m2 was given intravenously every two weeks, one day before each radiation and immunotherapy administration. Starting on cycle 1 day 1, patients took 300 mg of aspirin by mouth once a day for four cycles. No randomization into treatment groups was done for the people taking part in the trial. The translational analysis covered eight patients: three from the first dose cohort and the first five from the second dose cohort.

The sample's time point label, in plain terms: after trial treatment. What this sample's treatment or condition label stands for: LDRT plus nivolumab, ipilimumab, low-dose cyclophosphamide and aspirin (RACIN trial). The donors took part in RACIN, a single-arm, phase I, dose-escalation trial that combined nivolumab, ipilimumab, aspirin, low-dose cyclophosphamide and low-dose radiotherapy. Patients were eligible if they had advanced solid tumors that were TIL-negative. Instrument used: Illumina HiSeq 2500. Superscript III and a set of TRAV- and TRBV-specific primers were used to synthesize first-strand cDNA, so that both TCRalpha and TCRbeta chains were covered. TCRs were amplified with Phusion for approximately 20 PCR cycles using a constant-region primer together with the adapter attached to the V primers. The isolated mRNA was amplified using the MessageAmp II aRNA Amplification Kit, with in vitro transcription performed for roughly 16 hours at 37 degrees C. The Dynabeads mRNA DIRECT Purification Kit was used to isolate the mRNA for TCR sequencing. Indexed Illumina adapters were added in a second Phusion PCR of roughly 25 cycles, after which AMPure XP beads were used to purify the products. In the source study's methods: Custom Perl scripts were used to pool TCR sequences that encoded the same protein, to remove out-of-frame sequences, and to calculate the abundance of each clonotype. The analysis excluded TCR sequences that were supported by just one read. Among the metrics used to describe the repertoires were Shannon entropy, Gini index, clonality, richness, and the frequency of TCRs shared between repertoires. TCRdb applied fastp at Q25 and MiXCR to the public reads, then kept only in-frame beta chains. Each entry merges the rows of one CDR3 protein and shows their most common DNA and genes. The V and J calls follow TCRdb's processing rather than the paper's. The sample has roughly 32,000 distinct CDR3 sequences on record, about 53% of them singletons. Together, the top ten hold 5% to 6% of the sample.

Sequencing used PBMCs, obtained after low-dose radiotherapy plus immunotherapy. This receptor was obtained from a male donor with gallbladder cancer. This receptor chain uses TRBV20-1 and TRBJ2-5; TRBD2 fits 7 bases in the junction. The DNA sequence is as follows: TGCAGTGCTTTGGGAGGGGTAAACCAGTACTTC. It translates as CSALGGVNQYF.